These T cell receptor beta chains were read from a single sample in a study of blood T cell repertoires in COVID-19. Method: immunoSEQ multiplex PCR; TCRdb's copy keeps in-frame clones and lacks some. The sample has under 300,000 clones, approximately 91% seen once; the top ten hold 2% to 2.5%. The sequencing sample was made of peripheral blood. The origin of the receptors is a man in his forties or fifties with acute or convalescent COVID-19. Both conserved end residues are trimmed from each CDR3.

>TRBV7-9
ASSLSIKRGSNYGYT
>TRBV10-3
AISGASGGAQNTQY
>TRBV11-2
ASSPQQGARVEQY
>TRBV3-1/TRBV3-2
ASSLTGTGFWLNEQF
>TRBV10-1
ATAGSLDSPLH
>TRBV9
ASSPGGALSGNTIY
>TRBV5-1
ASSLFAGGHTEAF
>TRBV27
ASSLSGQSGGKLF
>TRBV12-3/TRBV12-4
ASTRLVGEGYT
>TRBV7-2
ASSSMGQEWGFYYGYT
>TRBV5-1
ASSPRQGNTIY
>TRBV2
ASSEVVGQSTEAF
>TRBV3-1/TRBV3-2
ASSHNPDTEAF
>TRBV6-5
ASNVGGIYGYT
>TRBV10-3
AITRAGGVADTQY
>TRBV10-3
AISSTGETPLH
>TRBV5-1
ASAPTGSYNEQF
>TRBV7-8
ASSLGGAAH
>TRBV7-9
ASSLGTDTGELF
>TRBV19
ASRTGQFQETQY
>TRBV5-5
ASSFWTGENTIY
>TRBV21-1
ASSKSDRGPHNSPLH
>TRBV2
ASSDRGEDEQF
>TRBV30
ARAGGNNYGYT
>TRBV30
ASTGGEMVGEQF
>TRBV9
ASRQGMNTEAF